The 18 T cell receptor beta chains below were found in one sample sequenced in a study of cytomegalovirus exposure and HLA in healthy donors. Use of 60 Vbeta and 13 Jbeta primers characterized the PCR. The data were produced by immunoSEQ multiplex PCR, yet TCRdb's version contains in-frame clones alone and is incomplete. The sample gives 150,000 or so clones, 80% of which show up once; roughly 5.3% is in the top ten. The material sequenced was PBMCs. The receptors originated from a woman between 40 and 55 years old in good health and CMV-seropositive.

This chain links TRBV30 with TRBJ2-1, with 8 positions matching TRBD1. V lost 3 bases to trimming and J lost 4 bases; unmatched junction nucleotides: 11. Germline V gene sequence: CDR1 GTSNPN, CDR2 SVGIG (reference sequence). The CDR3 consists of 16 residues. In nucleotides, the CDR3 is TGTGCCTGGAGCGTTGCGACAGGGGCGTATTACAATGAGCAGTTCTTC. Its translation: CAWSVATGAYYNEQFF.

The chain has TRBV7-2 and TRBJ1-5; D perhaps matches TRBD1 (6 bases). CDR3 length: 16 residues. Germline V gene sequence: CDR1 SGHTA, CDR2 FQGNSA. Trimming pared 3 bases from V and 6 bases from J, leaving 18 bases between. The CDR3 is CASSFLSQGYGQPQHF. In DNA, the CDR3 is TGTGCCAGCAGCTTTCTGAGTCAGGGGTATGGTCAGCCCCAGCATTTT.

This clone was seen just once. The chain links TRBV9 to TRBJ2-1; 15 bases are a match to TRBD2. The CDR3 is 20 amino acids. With 0 bases clipped from V and 5 bases from J, the junction kept 12 bases outside the gene matches. Germline V gene data show CDR1 as SGDLS and CDR2 as YYNGEE. The DNA for the CDR3 is TGTGCCAGCAGCGTAGACCCTGGACTAGCGGGAGGGCCGGGGGACAATGAGCAGTTCTTC. As protein: CASSVDPGLAGGPGDNEQFF.

The rearrangement joins TRBV7-9 to TRBJ1-4, with D unclear. This CDR3 is built from 14 residues. Germline CDR1 is SEHNR and CDR2 is FQNEAQ (reference sequence). The V and J ends lost 1 base and 7 bases respectively, with 10 bases between them. CDR3 sequence (DNA): TGTGCCAGCAGCTTAGGGGTCAGAGGTGAAAAACTGTTTTTT. Translation: CASSLGVRGEKLFF.

The V gene is TRBV5-1, the J gene TRBJ2-5; perhaps TRBD2 as D (6 bases). The CDR3 runs 15 residues. Germline CDR1 SGHRS, CDR2 YFSETQ. The ends were cut back, 1 base at V and 5 bases at J, with 15 bases in the middle. CDR3 DNA: TGCGCCAGCAGCTTGTCTCTTGGGGCGGGGGAGACCCAGTACTTC. Translating gives CASSLSLGAGETQYF. Variable domain in full (rest from reference TRBV5-1 and TRBJ2-5): KAGVTQTPRYLIKTRGQQVTLSCSPISGHRSVSWYQQTPGQGLQFLFEYFSETQRNKGNFPGRFSGRQFSNSRSEMNVSTLELGDSALYLCASSLSLGAGETQYFGPGTRLLVL.

This CDR3 is CASSFDRGVPGELFF. DNA of the CDR3: TGTGCCAGCAGCTTCGACAGGGGGGTACCCGGGGAGCTGTTTTTT. This rearrangement joins TRBV5-8 to TRBJ2-2, with 9 bases aligning to TRBD1. The CDR3 runs to 15 residues. Per germline, CDR1 SGHTS and CDR2 YDEGEE. The trim removed 2 bases at V and 6 bases at J, leaving 5 bases unmatched.

Written as DNA, the CDR3 is TGTGCCTGGAGTGTACCTTGGGGAGGACTAGCGGGAGGAGATAATGAGCAGTTCTTC. It yields the protein CAWSVPWGGLAGGDNEQFF. This chain links TRBV30 with TRBJ2-1, with TRBD2 matching over 14 bases. The CDR3 has 19 residues. The junction had 14 bases not matched to a gene; V was cut back by 0 bases and J by 7 bases. CDR1 is GTSNPN and CDR2 is SVGIG in the germline V gene (reference sequence).

The chain has TRBV13 and TRBJ2-3; TRBD2 agrees at 9 bases. The CDR3 spans 16 residues. CDR1 and CDR2 from the germline V gene are PRHDT and FYEKMQ (reference sequence). After removal of 2 bases from V and 2 bases from J, the junction contained 5 bases not matched to a gene. Here the CDR3 reads CASSLRLAGNTDTQYF. As DNA, the CDR3 is TGTGCCAGCAGCTTAAGGCTAGCGGGGAACACAGATACGCAGTATTTT.

This clone was seen many times. This chain connects TRBV28 to TRBJ1-1, with 9 bases aligning to TRBD1. The CDR3 runs 13 residues. The germline CDR1 and CDR2 sequences are MDHEN and SYDVKM. Trimming took 6 bases from V and 4 from J; bases not matched to a gene: 3. CDR3 sequence reads: CASSRDRVTEAFF. The CDR3 DNA sequence: TGTGCCAGCAGCCGGGACAGGGTCACTGAAGCTTTCTTT.

Points on this clone: The junction departs from germline at one end; a sequencing error may be responsible. The gene calls are TRBV30 and TRBJ2-5; D gene unclear. The CDR3 sequence is 14 residues long. From germline, CDR1 is GTSNPN and CDR2 SVGIG (reference sequence). CDR3 in amino acids: CAWSVTAIQEAQYF. DNA for the CDR3: TGTGCCTGGAGTGTGACGGCTATTCAAGAGGCCCAGTACTTC.

The rearrangement joins TRBV10-3 to TRBJ1-2, with a tentative D call TRBD1 (5 bases). CDR1 ENHRY and CDR2 SYGVKD come from the germline V gene. The germline V and J ends were trimmed by 5 bases and 3 bases, with 10 bases remaining between them. There are 13 residues in the CDR3. CDR3 loop: CAISIGEDYGYTF. DNA of the CDR3: TGTGCCATCAGTATAGGGGAAGACTATGGCTACACCTTC.

This sequence joins TRBV7-9 and TRBJ1-1, with 8 bases lining up with TRBD1. This CDR3 spans 13 amino acids. Germline V lookup: CDR1 SEHNR, CDR2 FQNEAQ (reference sequence). V shed 4 bases, J shed 8 bases, and the junction held 6 bases outside the gene matches. The CDR3: CASSSRGRGEAFF. The DNA of the CDR3 is TGTGCCAGCAGCTCCAGGGGGCGAGGGGAAGCTTTCTTT.

The V and J genes are TRBV5-1 and TRBJ2-1; TRBD2 aligns across 7 bases. The CDR3 runs to 15 residues. Looked up from germline, CDR1 is SGHRS and CDR2 is YFSETQ. The V and J ends lost 4 bases and 10 bases, in that order; junction bases with no gene match: 14. CDR3 amino acids: CASSPLTGGAAEQFF. DNA of the CDR3: TGCGCCAGCAGCCCTCTGACGGGAGGCGCCGCGGAGCAGTTCTTC.

The chain couples TRBV2 to TRBJ1-2; perhaps TRBD1 as D (6 bases). Germline CDR1 is SNHLY and CDR2 is FYNNEI. The germline V and J ends were trimmed by 6 bases and 7 bases, with 12 bases remaining between them. The CDR3 runs to 12 residues. CDR3 residues: CASRGQVGGYTF. The DNA of the CDR3 is TGTGCCAGCAGGGGACAAGTTGGTGGCTACACCTTC.

Only one count was recorded for this clone. CDR3 amino acids: CASSLAMRSPQAKNIQYF. In DNA form, the CDR3 reads TGCGCCAGCAGCTTGGCCATGCGTTCGCCCCAAGCCAAAAACATTCAGTACTTC. The chain is built from TRBV5-1 and TRBJ2-4; D unresolved. CDR1 is SGHRS and CDR2 is YFSETQ in the germline V gene. The CDR3 is 18 amino acids. V was cut by 0 bases and J by 0 bases, with 16 bases left in between. Complete variable domain (other parts from reference TRBV5-1 and TRBJ2-4): KAGVTQTPRYLIKTRGQQVTLSCSPISGHRSVSWYQQTPGQGLQFLFEYFSETQRNKGNFPGRFSGRQFSNSRSEMNVSTLELGDSALYLCASSLAMRSPQAKNIQYFGAGTRLSVL.

The chain is built from TRBV6-1 and TRBJ2-2; a weak D match, TRBD1 (5 bases). Per germline, CDR1 MNHNS and CDR2 SASEGT. Trimming took off 2 bases at V and 0 bases at J, with 10 bases between the two ends. The CDR3 covers 16 residues. The CDR3 coding sequence is TGTGCCAGCAGTGAACGGTGGGGCGCGAACACCGGGGAGCTGTTTTTT. Translation gives CASSERWGANTGELFF.

The chain couples TRBV5-4 to TRBJ2-7; maybe TRBD2 (6 bases). The CDR3 spans 16 residues. V was shortened by 4 bases and J by 6 bases, with 23 bases between the two germline ends. The germline V gene has CDR1 SGHNT and CDR2 YYREEE (reference sequence). CDR3 in DNA: TGTGCCAGCAGCCAAGATGGTAATAGCGGAAACGGCGAGCAGTACTTC. It codes for CASSQDGNSGNGEQYF. Based on the CDR3 plus reference TRBV5-4 and TRBJ2-7, the full variable domain is ETGVTQSPTHLIKTRGQQVTLRCSSQSGHNTVSWYQQALGQGPQFIFQYYREEENGRGNFPPRFSGLQFPNYSSELNVNALELDDSALYLCASSQDGNSGNGEQYFGPGTRLTVT.

This clone was detected only once. The chain is built from TRBV27 and TRBJ2-1, with TRBD1 identical over 7 bases. The trim removed 5 bases at V and 4 bases at J, leaving 8 bases unmatched. The CDR3 runs 15 residues. CDR1 and CDR2 from the germline V gene are MNHEY and SMNVEV (reference sequence). CDR3 protein: CASSRDSHLYNEQFF. The DNA for the CDR3 is TGTGCCAGCAGTCGGGACAGCCATCTTTACAATGAGCAGTTCTTC.